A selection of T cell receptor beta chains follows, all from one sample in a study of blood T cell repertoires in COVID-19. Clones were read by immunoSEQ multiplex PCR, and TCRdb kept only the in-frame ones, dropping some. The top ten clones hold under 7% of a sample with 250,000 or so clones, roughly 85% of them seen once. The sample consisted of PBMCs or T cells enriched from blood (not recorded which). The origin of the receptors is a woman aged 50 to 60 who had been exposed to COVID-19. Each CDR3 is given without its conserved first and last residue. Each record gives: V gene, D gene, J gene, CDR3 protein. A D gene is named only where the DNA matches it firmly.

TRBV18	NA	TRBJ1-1	ASSPAGQDTEAF
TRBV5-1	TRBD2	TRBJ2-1	ASSSGVDNEQF
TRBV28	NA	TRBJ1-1	ASRPSLRGTEAF
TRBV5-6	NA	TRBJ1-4	ASSLYDPGPSNEKLF
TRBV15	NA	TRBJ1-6	ATSRDPRGMSSPLH
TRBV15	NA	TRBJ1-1	ATSRAGTYTEAF
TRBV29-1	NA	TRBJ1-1	SVPPDRLNTEAF
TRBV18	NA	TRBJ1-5	ASSPPGGMSQH
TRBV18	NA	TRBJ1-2	ASSPETGAIRGYT
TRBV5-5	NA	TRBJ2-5	ASSLVRVAETQY
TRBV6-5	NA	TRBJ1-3	ASTSVSGNTIY
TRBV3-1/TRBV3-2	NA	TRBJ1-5	ASSLEGQPQH
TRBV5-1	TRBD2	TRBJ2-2	ASGRFGLAGFANTGELF
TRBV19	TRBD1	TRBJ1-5	ASSTGTEDQPQH
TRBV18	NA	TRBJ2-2	ASSEQGGGELF
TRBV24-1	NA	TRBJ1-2	ATSDYRDGYT
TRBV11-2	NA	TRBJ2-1	ASSLVPGYNEQF
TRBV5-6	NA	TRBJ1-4	ASSLGVVTNEKLF
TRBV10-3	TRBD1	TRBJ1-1	AITKDRGRGTEAF
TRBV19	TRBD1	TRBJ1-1	ASTDRANTEAF
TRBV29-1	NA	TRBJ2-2	SVGPRAGANTGELF
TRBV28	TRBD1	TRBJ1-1	ASSLTGVSAF
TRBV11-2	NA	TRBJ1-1	ASSFGRRGFTEAF
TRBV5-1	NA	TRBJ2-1	ASSFGNRRDEQF
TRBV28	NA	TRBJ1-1	ASSFRSGMNTEAF
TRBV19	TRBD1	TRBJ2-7	ASRGGQGAFYEQY
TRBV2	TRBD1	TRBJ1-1	ASKFGTGNTEAF
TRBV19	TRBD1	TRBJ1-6	ASSKTGASSYNSPLH
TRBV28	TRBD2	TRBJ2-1	ASSHRSGRHNEQF
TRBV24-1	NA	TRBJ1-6	ATTPLYREGNSPLH
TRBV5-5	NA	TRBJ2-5	ASSSPDIETQY
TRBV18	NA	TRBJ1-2	ASSNGGLHYGYT
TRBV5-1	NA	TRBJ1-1	ASSSDSSVNTEAF
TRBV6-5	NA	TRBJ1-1	ASSPGGTSEAF
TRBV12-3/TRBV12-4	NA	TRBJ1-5	ASSSGARQPQH
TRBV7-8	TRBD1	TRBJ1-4	ASSLGRGDRRREKLF
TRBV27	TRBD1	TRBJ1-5	ASSPLGTANQPQH
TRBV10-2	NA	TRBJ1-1	ASRGAGTEAF
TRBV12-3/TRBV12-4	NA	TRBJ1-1	ASTMGGVGAF
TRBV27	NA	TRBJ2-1	ASSLVVSSYNEQF
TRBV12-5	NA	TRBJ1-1	ASGVAGAGTEAF
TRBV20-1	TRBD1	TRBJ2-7	SASDDRGNRYEQY
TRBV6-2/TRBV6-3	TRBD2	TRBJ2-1	ASSYPGLAGGFGQF
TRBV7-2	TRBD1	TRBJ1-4	ASSLVGQGVNEKLF
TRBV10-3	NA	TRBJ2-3	AISESGVGAPPDTQY
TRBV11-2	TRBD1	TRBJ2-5	ASSRTGGDETQY
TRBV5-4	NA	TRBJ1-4	ASSLNRRGIGEKLF
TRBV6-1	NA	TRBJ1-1	ASSGSHIGIHSMNTEAF
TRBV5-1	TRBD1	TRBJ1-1	ASNPSGQGNTEAF
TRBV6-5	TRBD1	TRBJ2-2	ASSYRPQGVTGELF
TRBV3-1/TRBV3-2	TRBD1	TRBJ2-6	ASSLGTGGSGANVLT
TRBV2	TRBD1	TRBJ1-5	ASSIWATGVQPQH
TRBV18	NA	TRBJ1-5	ASSPGGNQPQH
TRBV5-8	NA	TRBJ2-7	ASSIQTGTLLGY